A selection of T cell receptor beta chains follows, all from one sample in a study of T cell responses to AZD1222 COVID-19 vaccine. Using immunoSEQ multiplex PCR, the repertoire was profiled, and TCRdb retains in-frame clones only, with some absent. The sample contains roughly 140,000 clones, 90% to 95% of which appear only once. Sequenced material: peripheral blood, taken on day 0 of AZD1222 vaccination. Every receptor here comes from an adult in good health. The CDR3 runs from the conserved cysteine through the conserved F or W. Fields, in order: clone size, J gene, D gene, V gene, CDR3 DNA, CDR3 protein. A D gene is named only where the DNA matches it firmly. A row's size may be missing; if present it is once, few, many or a size class.

once | TRBJ1-1 | TRBD1 | TRBV20-1 | TGCAGTGCTAGTCCCCAGGGGGATTTT | CSASPQGDF
- | TRBJ2-1 | - | TRBV9 | TGTGCCAGCAGCGTAGCTACGGGCCCTAGTGAGCAGTTCTTC | CASSVATGPSEQFF
- | TRBJ2-5 | - | TRBV5-6 | TGTGCCAGCAGCCCTAGGTTCCCAGGGGAGACCCAGTACTTC | CASSPRFPGETQYF
- | TRBJ1-2 | TRBD1 | TRBV27 | TGTGCCAGCAGTTTATCGGCGACAGGGACCTTAGCTAACTATGGCTACACCTTC | CASSLSATGTLANYGYTF
- | TRBJ2-7 | TRBD1 | TRBV27 | TGTGCCAGCAGAGGACAGGGGACTACCTACGAGCAGTACTTC | CASRGQGTTYEQYF
- | TRBJ1-6 | - | TRBV27 | TGTGCCAGCAGTTTAGTCGGGACCCTTAATTCACCCCTCCACTTT | CASSLVGTLNSPLHF
- | TRBJ1-1 | - | TRBV6-2/TRBV6-3 | TGTGCCAGCAGTCGGGACACTATGAACACTGAAGCTTTCTTT | CASSRDTMNTEAFF
- | TRBJ2-7 | - | TRBV6-5 | TGTGCCAGCAGTTATCTCAGGGGAGGGTCTGGCGAGCAGTACTTC | CASSYLRGGSGEQYF
- | TRBJ2-1 | - | TRBV2 | TGTGCCAGCTGGAGGGGCTCCTACAATGAGCAGTTCTTC | CASWRGSYNEQFF
- | TRBJ2-7 | - | TRBV14 | TGTGCCAGCAGCCAAGATCGGGTAGCATCCTACGAGCAGTACTTC | CASSQDRVASYEQYF
- | TRBJ1-1 | - | TRBV11-2 | TGTGCCAGCAGCCTGACCCCGAGGGGGACTGAAGCTTTCTTT | CASSLTPRGTEAFF
- | TRBJ2-7 | - | TRBV5-1 | TGCGCCAGCAGCTTGAGTGGGGAGTATTCCGAGCAGTACTTC | CASSLSGEYSEQYF
- | TRBJ1-2 | TRBD1 | TRBV5-1 | TGCGCCAGCAGCTTGGAATTTGGTCGACAGGGGAGCGGCTACACCTTC | CASSLEFGRQGSGYTF
- | TRBJ2-5 | - | TRBV9 | TGTGCCAGCAGCGTAGTGGCTTCGGAGACCCAGTACTTC | CASSVVASETQYF
- | TRBJ2-1 | - | TRBV2 | TGTGCCAGCAGACTATCGGGGGATGAGCAGTTCTTC | CASRLSGDEQFF
- | TRBJ1-5 | - | TRBV10-2 | TGCGCCAGCAGCCCTGTAGGTTCTAGCAATCAGCCCCAGCATTTT | CASSPVGSSNQPQHF
- | TRBJ2-3 | TRBD1 | TRBV5-5 | TGTGCCAGCAGCATAGGGGGCGCGGCAGATACGCAGTATTTT | CASSIGGAADTQYF
- | TRBJ1-5 | TRBD1 | TRBV6-5 | TGTGCCAGCAGTTACGACAGGGGGAGCAATCAGCCCCAGCATTTT | CASSYDRGSNQPQHF
- | TRBJ2-2 | - | TRBV19 | TGTGCCAGTAGTCCAGGGCAGGAGAACACCGGGGAGCTGTTTTTT | CASSPGQENTGELFF
- | TRBJ1-3 | - | TRBV2 | TGTGCCAGCCACAGGGTCTCTGGAAACACCATATATTTT | CASHRVSGNTIYF
once | TRBJ2-1 | TRBD1 | TRBV25-1 | TGTGCCAGCAGTTCCGCCGGCCCACCGGGACAGGGAAATGAGCAGTTCTTC | CASSSAGPPGQGNEQFF
- | TRBJ2-3 | - | TRBV9 | TGTGCCAGCAGCCCTTTTTGGGATACGCAGTATTTT | CASSPFWDTQYF
- | TRBJ2-3 | TRBD2 | TRBV11-2 | TGTGCCAGCAGCTTAGCTAGCGGGGGACGCCCGGATACGCAGTATTTT | CASSLASGGRPDTQYF
few | TRBJ1-5 | - | TRBV21-1 | TGTGCCAGCACGGGGGGAAACAAGGGCAATCAGCCCCAGCATTTT | CASTGGNKGNQPQHF
- | TRBJ1-2 | - | TRBV29-1 | TGCAGCGTTGTCAGGGGAGGCGGCTACACCTTC | CSVVRGGGYTF
- | TRBJ2-7 | TRBD2 | TRBV4-1 | TGCGCCAGCAGCCAAGATCATTCTAGCGGGTCGTACGAGCAGTACTTC | CASSQDHSSGSYEQYF
once | TRBJ2-5 | - | TRBV11-2 | TGTGCCAGCAGCCCCTCAGCCCAAGAGACCCAGTACTTC | CASSPSAQETQYF
- | TRBJ2-2 | TRBD2 | TRBV3-1/TRBV3-2 | TGTGCCAGCAGCCCCACTAGCGGGAGATCTGGGGAGCTGTTTTTT | CASSPTSGRSGELFF
- | TRBJ1-2 | TRBD1 | TRBV6-6 | TGTGCCAGCAGGGGACAGCACTCTAAAAACTATGGCTACACCTTC | CASRGQHSKNYGYTF
- | TRBJ1-2 | - | TRBV9 | TGTGCCAGCAGCGTAGAGGGAATTTGGCAGCCAGCTAACTATGGCTACACCTTC | CASSVEGIWQPANYGYTF
- | TRBJ1-2 | - | TRBV5-1 | TGCGCCAGCAGCTTGGATACACAAGTCTATGGCTACACCTTC | CASSLDTQVYGYTF
- | TRBJ1-2 | TRBD1 | TRBV7-8 | TGTGCCAGCAGCTACCAGGGGGCGGTCGGCTACACCTTC | CASSYQGAVGYTF
- | TRBJ2-5 | - | TRBV7-9 | TGTGCCAGCAGCTTAGGCCAGGCAACGGGGTGGGAGACCCAGTACTTC | CASSLGQATGWETQYF
- | TRBJ1-4 | - | TRBV15 | TGTGCCACCGTTCTTGGGGGATCTAATGAAAAACTGTTTTTT | CATVLGGSNEKLFF
once | TRBJ1-1 | TRBD1 | TRBV4-2 | TGTGCCAGCAGCCAAGTGGACAGGAAAGCTTTCTTT | CASSQVDRKAFF
- | TRBJ1-4 | - | TRBV27 | TGTGCCAGCAGTTCCACCCGGACTCGTTTAGCTGAAAAACTGTTTTTT | CASSSTRTRLAEKLFF
- | TRBJ2-7 | - | TRBV7-9 | TGTGCCAGCAGCTTAGGAGCGGCCCCCGTGGGAGAGCAGTACTTC | CASSLGAAPVGEQYF
- | TRBJ2-7 | TRBD2 | TRBV27 | TGTGCCAGCAGTTCACCGACTAGCGGATCCTACGAGCAGTACTTC | CASSSPTSGSYEQYF
- | TRBJ2-3 | - | TRBV6-6 | TGTGCCAGCAGTCCCACCACAGATACGCAGTATTTT | CASSPTTDTQYF
- | TRBJ2-7 | TRBD2 | TRBV11-2 | TGTGCCAGCAGCTTAGTTGCCGGGACTAGCTACGAGCAGTACTTC | CASSLVAGTSYEQYF
- | TRBJ1-1 | - | TRBV10-2 | TGCGCCAGCAGTCAGACAATCACTGAAGCTTTCTTT | CASSQTITEAFF